This TCR beta chain was retrieved from a study of beta chain features in type 1 diabetes. The V gene's germline CDR1 is MNHEY and CDR2 SVGAGI. V was cut by 0 bases and J by 5 bases, with 14 bases left in between. CDR3 size: 15 residues. By way of CD45RO/CCR7/CD25/CD127/CD95/CD27, the CD4+ regulatory, stem cell-like memory, central memory and naive cells were sorted. This clone turned up a few times. As yet, its antigen is unknown. Study outcomes and limitations: Any HLA-type effect on TCRB rearrangement remained unresolved here. Short templates might get an advantage during PCR, and this would be equal in patients and controls. Type 1 diabetes patients had fewer VDJ junction insertions and more deletions. Significant though moderate, a shortening of TCRB CDR3s appeared in all four CD4+ subsets of Type 1 diabetes patients.

TCRB transcripts that were expressed got sequenced, as all of the isolated RNA had been reverse transcribed. TCRdb keeps only in-frame clones here, not all; method: immunoSEQ multiplex PCR. The sample gives 640,000 or so clones, 11% to 15% of which show up once; 0.035% to 0.045% is in the top ten. The origin of this receptor is a man aged 18 to 35 with type 1 diabetes. Input material: naive CD4+ T cells from blood. The chain joins TRBV6-5 to TRBJ2-7; possibly TRBD1 for D (5 bases). The CDR3 here is CASSYSRGRAHEQYF. CDR3 nucleotides: TGTGCCAGCAGTTACTCTAGGGGCAGGGCCCACGAGCAGTACTTC.